This T cell receptor (beta chain) was documented in a study of blood T cell repertoires in COVID-19. In the study overall: COVID-19 samples, acute and convalescent, were from the United States, Italy and Spain.

Seattle cases were enrolled at active infection and followed longitudinally. Data came from immunoSEQ multiplex PCR; TCRdb stores just in-frame clones and leaves some out. Altogether roughly 300,000 clones are present, about nine tenths being singletons, with the ten largest covering 2% to 2.5%. This CDR3 is 13 amino acids long. In germline, CDR1 is SGHTS, CDR2 YDEGEE. Trimming stripped 5 bases from V and 4 bases from J, with 12 bases between. The origin of this receptor is a woman aged 25 to 39 with COVID-19, enrolled during active disease. The rearrangement links TRBV5-8 to TRBJ1-2; perhaps TRBD1 as D (6 bases). The sample taken for sequencing was peripheral blood. CDR3 in amino acids: CASSYREAYGYTF. CDR3 nucleotide sequence: TGTGCCAGCAGTTACAGGGAAGCCTATGGCTACACCTTC. The whole variable domain, filled in from reference TRBV5-8 and TRBJ1-2, reads EAGVTQSPTHLIKTRGQQATLRCSPISGHTSVYWYQQALGLGLQFLLWYDEGEERNRGNFPPRFSGRQFPNYSSELNVNALELEDSALYLCASSYREAYGYTFGSGTRLTVV.